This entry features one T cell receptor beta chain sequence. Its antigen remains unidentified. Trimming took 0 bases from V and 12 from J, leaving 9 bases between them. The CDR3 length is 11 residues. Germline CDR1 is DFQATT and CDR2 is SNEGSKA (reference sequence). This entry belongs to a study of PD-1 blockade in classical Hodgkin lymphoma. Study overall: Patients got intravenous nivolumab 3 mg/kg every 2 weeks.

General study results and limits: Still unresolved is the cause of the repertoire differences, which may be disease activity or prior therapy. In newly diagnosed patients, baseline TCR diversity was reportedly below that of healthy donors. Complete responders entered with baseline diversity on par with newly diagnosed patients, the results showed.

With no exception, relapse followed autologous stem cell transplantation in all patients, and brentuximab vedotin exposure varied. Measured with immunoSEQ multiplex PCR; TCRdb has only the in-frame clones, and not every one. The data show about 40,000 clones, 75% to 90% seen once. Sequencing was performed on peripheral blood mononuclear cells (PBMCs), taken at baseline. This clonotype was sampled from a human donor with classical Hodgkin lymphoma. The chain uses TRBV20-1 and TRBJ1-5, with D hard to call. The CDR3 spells CSARDARDQHF. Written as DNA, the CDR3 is TGCAGTGCTAGAGATGCGAGGGACCAGCATTTT.